This T cell receptor beta chain was retrieved from a study of blood T cell repertoires in COVID-19. On the study more broadly: The study drew acute and convalescent COVID-19 samples from the United States, Italy and Spain. From T cells, B-cell-depleted T cells, or PBMCs came the material, which was cDNA or gDNA.

Study processing details: For nucleated cells, counts were estimated from reference gene primer amplification. Method: immunoSEQ multiplex PCR; TCRdb's copy keeps in-frame clones and lacks some. V, J and clone size reflect that table, while D and trimming were determined from the DNA. The data show nearly 300,000 clones, around 84% seen once. There are 16 residues in the CDR3. Germline lookup yields CDR1 MNHEY and CDR2 SMNVEV (reference sequence). The trim removed 4 bases at V and 1 base at J, leaving 8 bases unmatched. Enrolment of Seattle patients took place during active infection, and they were followed longitudinally.

The source is a human donor with COVID-19, enrolled during active disease. The donor label of this sample is uncertain. This chain connects TRBV27 to TRBJ1-2; TRBD1 aligns across 8 bases. The specimen was peripheral blood. Written as DNA, the CDR3 is TGTGCCAGCAGTTCTCTGGGACAGGCGCATAACTATGGCTACACCTTC. Residues: CASSSLGQAHNYGYTF.